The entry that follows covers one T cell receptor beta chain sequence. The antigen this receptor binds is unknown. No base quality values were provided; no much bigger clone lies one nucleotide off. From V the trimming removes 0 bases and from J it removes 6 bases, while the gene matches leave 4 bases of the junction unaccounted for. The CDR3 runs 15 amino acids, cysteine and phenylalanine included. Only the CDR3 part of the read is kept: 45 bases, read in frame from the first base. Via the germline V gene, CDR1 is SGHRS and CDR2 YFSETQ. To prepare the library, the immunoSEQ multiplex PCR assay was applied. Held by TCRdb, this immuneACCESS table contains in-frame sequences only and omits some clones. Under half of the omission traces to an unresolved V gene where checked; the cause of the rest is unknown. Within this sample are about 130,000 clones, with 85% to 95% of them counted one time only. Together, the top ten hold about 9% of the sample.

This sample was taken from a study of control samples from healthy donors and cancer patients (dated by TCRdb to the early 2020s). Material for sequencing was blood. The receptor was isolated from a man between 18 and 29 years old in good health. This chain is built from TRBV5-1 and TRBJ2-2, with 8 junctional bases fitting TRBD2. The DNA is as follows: TGCGCCAGCAGCTTGGCCGGGAGGGTCCCCGGGGAGCTGTTTTTT. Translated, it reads CASSLAGRVPGELFF.